This T cell receptor (beta chain) was obtained from a study of technical replicates of blood from a few donors. Libraries were prepared by immunoSEQ multiplex PCR; TCRdb keeps only in-frame clonotypes and omits some of them. The table has 76,000 or so clones, 91% seen once. The CDR3 totals 14 residues. Germline lookup yields CDR1 PRHDT and CDR2 FYEKMQ (reference sequence). V lost 5 bases and J 5 bases, leaving 15 bases between the germline ends. The sample was T cells isolated from PBMCs. The clonotype originates from a human donor in good health. V usage is TRBV13 and J usage is TRBJ2-5, with TRBD2 as a possible D gene (7 bases). As DNA, the CDR3 is TGTGCCAGCAGCCCCCGCGGGGGCAGGGAGACCCAGTACTTC. It is translated as CASSPRGGRETQYF.